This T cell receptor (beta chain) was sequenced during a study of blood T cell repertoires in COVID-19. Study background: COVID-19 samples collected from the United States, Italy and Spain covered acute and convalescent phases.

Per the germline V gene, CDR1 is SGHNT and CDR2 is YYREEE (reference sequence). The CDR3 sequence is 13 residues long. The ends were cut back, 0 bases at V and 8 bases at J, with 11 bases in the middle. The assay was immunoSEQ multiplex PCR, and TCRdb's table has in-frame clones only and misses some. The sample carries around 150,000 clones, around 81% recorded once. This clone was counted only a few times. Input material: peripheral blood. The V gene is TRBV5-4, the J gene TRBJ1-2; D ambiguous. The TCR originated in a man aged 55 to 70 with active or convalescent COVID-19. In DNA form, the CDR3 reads TGTGCCAGCAGCTTGGAACAGATCGAGGGCTACACCTTC. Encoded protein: CASSLEQIEGYTF. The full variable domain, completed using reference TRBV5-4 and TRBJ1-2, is ETGVTQSPTHLIKTRGQQVTLRCSSQSGHNTVSWYQQALGQGPQFIFQYYREEENGRGNFPPRFSGLQFPNYSSELNVNALELDDSALYLCASSLEQIEGYTFGSGTRLTVV.